The following is a T cell receptor (beta chain) sequence with its context. What it recognizes is unknown. This sample is part of a study of cytomegalovirus exposure and HLA in healthy donors. Study-wide points: What TCR beta sequences reportedly achieved was accurate prediction of HLA-A and HLA-B alleles in most subjects.

PCR primers comprised 60 Vbeta and 13 Jbeta primers. Sequencing used immunoSEQ multiplex PCR; TCRdb keeps in-frame clones, though not all of them. The sample consists of roughly 150,000 clones, 82% of them appearing once. The specimen sequenced was PBMCs. The TCR sequence derives from a young man in good health and CMV-seropositive.

The CDR3 DNA reads TGTGCCAGCAGCCGGACAGGTGAACGTTACGAGCAGTACTTC. Translating it yields CASSRTGERYEQYF. This chain links TRBV5-8 with TRBJ2-7, with 7 bases matching TRBD1. The V gene end was trimmed by 4 bases and the J gene end by 4 bases; junction bases not matched to a gene: 8. The V gene's germline CDR1 is SGHTS and CDR2 YDEGEE. The CDR3 is made up of 14 amino acids.